The clone carrying this T cell receptor beta chain showed up many times. TCRdb reprocessed the 5' RACE reads via MiXCR and lists one record per CDR3 protein. The sample records about 130,000 distinct CDR3 sequences, around 8.5% being singletons. The entry originates in a study of CD8 T cells in ankylosing spondylitis. Germline values: CDR1 SGHTA, CDR2 FQGNSA. Trimming removed 5 bases from V and 2 bases from J, with 12 bases in between. The CDR3 covers 15 residues. Sequencing used blood, either unsorted or a sorted T cell fraction (not recorded which). The genes are TRBV7-2 and TRBJ2-2; D is possibly TRBD1 (6 bases). This clonotype originated in a male donor with ankylosing spondylitis or in good health (not recorded which). The DNA of the CDR3 is TGTGCCAGCAGCCCCGGACAGCGAAACACCGGGGAGCTGTTTTTT. Translation: CASSPGQRNTGELFF. The entire variable domain, with the rest obtained from reference TRBV7-2 and TRBJ2-2, is as follows: GAGVSQSPSNKVTEKGKDVELRCDPISGHTALYWYRQSLGQGLEFLIYFQGNSAPDKSGLPSDRFSAERTGGSVSTLTIQRTQQEDSAVYLCASSPGQRNTGELFFGEGSRLTVL.